The sequence of this T cell receptor beta chain was determined in a study of neurological immune-mediated disorders. It was from 2 million PBMCs stored at -80 C that the unsorted libraries were obtained. Points from the study as a whole: Phylogenetic grouping placed 18 of 34 multiple sclerosis patients' repertoires in one related-CDR3 cluster, a possible signature.

This CDR3 spans 13 amino acids. V lost 4 bases and J 6 bases, leaving 10 bases between the germline ends. CDR1 and CDR2 from the germline V gene are SGHVS and FQNEAQ. Synthesis of cDNA was accomplished via 5'RACE employing 10-nucleotide random UMIs. TCRdb re-derived calls from the 5' RACE reads in MiXCR, one entry per CDR3 protein. The sample records some 65,000 distinct CDR3 sequences, roughly 5.6% being singletons. In regard to this clonotype: Antigen specificity is unknown.

The chain uses TRBV7-8 and TRBJ2-1; D unclear. The sequenced material came from PBMCs. The clonotype originates from a woman aged 30 to 39 with multiple sclerosis. The CDR3 is CASSSGEVNEQFF. CDR3 DNA: TGTGCCAGCAGCTCTGGAGAAGTCAATGAGCAGTTCTTC.